This is a list of T cell receptor beta chains from one sample in a study of cytomegalovirus exposure and HLA in healthy donors. The method was immunoSEQ multiplex PCR; TCRdb's version includes in-frame clones alone and lacks a portion of them. The data contain approximately 190,000 clones, 75% to 90% of them singletons. The sequenced sample was PBMCs. The receptor set was obtained from a man aged 35-49 years in good health and CMV-seropositive. Each CDR3 is given with its conserved first and last residue. D genes are given only for firm matches. A row's size may be missing; if present it is once, few, many or a size class.

clone size | J gene | D gene | V gene | CDR3 DNA | CDR3 protein
. | TRBJ1-6 | . | TRBV4-3 | TGCGCCAGCAGCCAAGTGAATGCGGGTTCTTCACCCCTCCACTTT | CASSQVNAGSSPLHF
. | TRBJ2-7 | . | TRBV28 | TGTGCCAGCAGTTTAGGTCGGGGGTTAAAGTACGAGCAGTACTTC | CASSLGRGLKYEQYF
. | TRBJ2-7 | . | TRBV19 | TGTGCCAGTAGTCCACAGGGAAGCCCCTCCTCCTACGAGCAGTACTTC | CASSPQGSPSSYEQYF
. | TRBJ2-1 | TRBD2 | TRBV18 | TGTGCCAGCTCACCTGGTAGCGGGGGGTCCGGCTCCTACAATGAGCAGTTCTTC | CASSPGSGGSGSYNEQFF
. | TRBJ1-2 | TRBD1 | TRBV5-1 | TGCGCCAGCAGCACGACAGGGGCTGCCTATGGCTACACCTTC | CASSTTGAAYGYTF
. | TRBJ1-1 | . | TRBV4-2 | TGTGCCAGCAGCCAAGATCTCCAAGGGGCAGGAGCTTTCTTT | CASSQDLQGAGAFF
few | TRBJ2-5 | . | TRBV15 | TGTGCCACCAGCAGAAATATAGAGGACCAAGAGACCCAGTACTTC | CATSRNIEDQETQYF
. | TRBJ1-5 | TRBD1 | TRBV2 | TGTGCCAGCTCACAGGGGCGAGGCAATCAGCCCCAGCATTTT | CASSQGRGNQPQHF
. | TRBJ2-1 | . | TRBV10-3 | TGTGCCATCAGTGAGTCAACCCTAGTAATTTACAATGAGCAGTTCTTC | CAISESTLVIYNEQFF
. | TRBJ2-1 | TRBD2 | TRBV19 | TGTGCCAGTAGTATGGTCCCGGGACTAGCGGGGGGCCGAGGAAATGAGCAGTTCTTC | CASSMVPGLAGGRGNEQFF
. | TRBJ2-6 | . | TRBV18 | TGTGCCAGCTCACCTTCTAGGACTGGGGCCAACGTCCTGACTTTC | CASSPSRTGANVLTF